This TCR beta chain was captured in a study of T cell responses to AZD1222 COVID-19 vaccine. The germline CDR1 and CDR2 sequences are MNHEY and SVGEGT. The V gene lost 3 bases and the J gene lost 1 base, with 9 bases spanning the gap. This CDR3 is 14 amino acids long. Profiling relied on immunoSEQ multiplex PCR, and the TCRdb table lists in-frame clones only, not all of them. The top ten clones hold more than 1.3% of a sample with about 150,000 clones, 90% to 95% of them seen once. This specimen was peripheral blood, taken on day 0 of AZD1222 vaccination. The chain employs TRBV6-2 or TRBV6-3 and TRBJ2-5; D gene unclear. The receptor comes from an adult in good health. The CDR3 bases are TGTGCCAGCAGTTATGGTGGCTTCCAAGAGACCCAGTACTTC. This encodes CASSYGGFQETQYF.